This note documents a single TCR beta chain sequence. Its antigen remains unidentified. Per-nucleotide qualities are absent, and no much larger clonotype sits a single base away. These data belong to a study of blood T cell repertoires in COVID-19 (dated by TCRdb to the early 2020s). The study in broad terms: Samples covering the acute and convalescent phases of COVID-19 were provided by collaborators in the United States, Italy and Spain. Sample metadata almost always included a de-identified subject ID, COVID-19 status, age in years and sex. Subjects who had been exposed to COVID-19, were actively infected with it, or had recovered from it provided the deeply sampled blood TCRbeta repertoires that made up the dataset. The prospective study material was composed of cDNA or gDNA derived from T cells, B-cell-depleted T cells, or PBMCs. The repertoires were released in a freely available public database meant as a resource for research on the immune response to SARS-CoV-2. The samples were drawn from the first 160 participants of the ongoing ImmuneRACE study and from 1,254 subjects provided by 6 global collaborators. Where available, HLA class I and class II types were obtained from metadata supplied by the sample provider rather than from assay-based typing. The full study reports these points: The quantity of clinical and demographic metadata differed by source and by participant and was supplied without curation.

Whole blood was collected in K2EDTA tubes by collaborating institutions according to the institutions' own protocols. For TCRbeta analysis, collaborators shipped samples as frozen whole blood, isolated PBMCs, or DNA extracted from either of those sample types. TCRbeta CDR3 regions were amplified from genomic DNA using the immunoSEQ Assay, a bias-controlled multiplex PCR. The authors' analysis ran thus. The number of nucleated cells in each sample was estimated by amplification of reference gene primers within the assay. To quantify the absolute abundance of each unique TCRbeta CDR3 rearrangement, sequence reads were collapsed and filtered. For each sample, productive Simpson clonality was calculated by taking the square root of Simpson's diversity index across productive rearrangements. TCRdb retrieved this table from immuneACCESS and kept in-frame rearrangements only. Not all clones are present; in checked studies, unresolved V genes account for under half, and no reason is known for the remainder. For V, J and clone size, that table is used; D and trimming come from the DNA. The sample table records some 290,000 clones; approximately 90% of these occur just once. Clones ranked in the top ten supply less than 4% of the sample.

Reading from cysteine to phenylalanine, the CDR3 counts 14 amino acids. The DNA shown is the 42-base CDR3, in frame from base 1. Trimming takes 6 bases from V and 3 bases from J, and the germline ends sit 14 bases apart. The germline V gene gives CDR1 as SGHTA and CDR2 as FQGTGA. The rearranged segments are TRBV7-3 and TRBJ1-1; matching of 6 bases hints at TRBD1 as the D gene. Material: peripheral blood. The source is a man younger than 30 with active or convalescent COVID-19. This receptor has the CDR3 CASRYPTGYTEAFF. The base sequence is TGTGCCAGCAGATACCCCACAGGGTACACTGAAGCTTTCTTT. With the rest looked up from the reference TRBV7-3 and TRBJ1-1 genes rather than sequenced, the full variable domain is GAGVSQTPSNKVTEKGKYVELRCDPISGHTALYWYRQSLGQGPEFLIYFQGTGAADDSGLPNDRFFAVRPEGSVSTLKIQRTERGDSAVYLCASRYPTGYTEAFFGQGTRLTVV.